This T cell receptor beta chain was observed in a study of CD8 T cells in Susac syndrome. RNA amounts of roughly 0.5 to 1 ug underwent reverse transcription with random hexamers. TCRdb re-called the immunoSEQ multiplex PCR reads with MiXCR, one entry per CDR3 protein. This sample has 150,000 to 200,000 distinct CDR3 sequences, with around 96% found just once. Patients with Susac syndrome met diagnostic criteria that were recently defined for definite or probable disease. What was sequenced was CD4+ T cells from PBMCs. The sequence was collected from a human donor with Susac syndrome.

Here the CDR3 reads CSVNRQGPEAFF. The DNA for the CDR3 is TGCAGCGTGAACCGACAGGGACCTGAAGCTTTCTTT. The rearrangement uses TRBV29-1 and TRBJ1-1, with TRBD1 matching over 7 bases. CDR1 is SQVTM and CDR2 is ANQGSEA in the germline V gene. After removal of 6 bases from V and 6 bases from J, the junction contained 7 bases not matched to a gene. The CDR3 loop spans 12 amino acids.